The 29 T cell receptor beta chains listed next were all sequenced from one sample in a study of lymphopenia after photon versus proton radiotherapy. Sequenced by immunoSEQ multiplex PCR; TCRdb stores in-frame clones only, minus some. The top ten hold roughly 4.7% of the sample, which has some 170,000 clones, roughly nine tenths seen once. Here the sequenced sample was peripheral blood, taken from a patient treated with photon-based radiotherapy. Receptors were obtained from a man aged 50 to 59 with gastric cancer.

The V call is TRBV25-1, the J call TRBJ1-4; TRBD1 aligns across 9 bases. CDR1 and CDR2 (germline): MGHDK, SYGVNS. CDR3 size: 14 residues. The J segment lost 7 bases and the V segment lost 3 bases, leaving 3 bases of the junction unmatched. The CDR3 here is CASSDTGGSEKLFF. CDR3 bases: TGTGCCAGCAGTGACACAGGGGGCAGTGAAAAACTGTTTTTT.

This chain joins TRBV15 and TRBJ2-5; tentatively, D is TRBD1 (5 bases). Per the germline V gene, CDR1 is LNHNV and CDR2 is YYDKDF (reference sequence). The CDR3 spans 15 residues. Trimming removed 3 bases from V and 2 bases from J, with 13 bases in between. Written as DNA, the CDR3 is TGTGCCACCAGCAGTTCCAGGGCACCTCAAGAGACCCAGTACTTC. It specifies CATSSSRAPQETQYF.

The chain recombines TRBV29-1 with TRBJ1-4; no firm D call. Germline CDR1 and CDR2: SQVTM and ANQGSEA. The CDR3 extends over 14 amino acids. Between the trimmed V and J ends, which lost 1 base and 5 bases, there was a span of 11 bases. CDR3 in DNA: TGCAGCGTTGAAGTGGGCGCTCACAATGAAAAACTGTTTTTT. It codes for CSVEVGAHNEKLFF.

This CDR3 is CASSSGGLRSTDTQYF. CDR3 DNA: TGTGCCAGCAGCTCTGGTGGGCTACGAAGCACAGATACGCAGTATTTT. The V and J genes are TRBV7-9 and TRBJ2-3; D unresolved. The CDR3 runs to 16 residues. Germline V CDR1 and CDR2: SEHNR, FQNEAQ (reference sequence). The V and J ends lost 4 bases and 0 bases respectively, with 14 bases between them.

V and J are TRBV7-3 and TRBJ1-1, with D possibly matching TRBD1 (5 bases). Germline loops: CDR1 SGHTA, CDR2 FQGTGA. V shed 3 bases and J shed 4 bases, with 9 bases lying between them. The CDR3 has 13 residues. The CDR3 region has the DNA TGTGCCAGCAGCTTTCCCGGGGCCACTGAAGCTTTCTTT. It yields the protein CASSFPGATEAFF.

This clone was seen only once. CDR3 sequence (DNA): TGTGCCAGCAGCTTACCCTACGGAGTATCCTCAGATACGCAGTATTTT. Translated: CASSLPYGVSSDTQYF. The chain combines TRBV7-9 with TRBJ2-3, with D uncertain. V shed 2 bases and J shed 4 bases, with 16 bases lying between them. CDR3 length: 16 amino acids. In germline, CDR1 is SEHNR, CDR2 FQNEAQ (reference sequence).

The chain recombines TRBV5-1 with TRBJ2-3; TRBD1 matches at 7 bases. Germline V lookup: CDR1 SGHRS, CDR2 YFSETQ. This CDR3 has 15 residues. The V and J ends lost 2 bases and 6 bases, in that order; junction bases with no gene match: 9. The CDR3 bases are TGCGCCAGCAGCTTCAACAGGGGACCGCGGGATACGCAGTATTTT. As protein: CASSFNRGPRDTQYF.

The J gene is TRBJ1-4, the V gene TRBV15; 7 nucleotides align to TRBD1. CDR3 size: 18 residues. Germline assignment: CDR1 LNHNV and CDR2 YYDKDF (reference sequence). With 0 bases clipped from V and 4 bases from J, the junction kept 11 bases outside the gene matches. The CDR3 DNA reads as TGTGCCACCAGCAGAGATCCCCTTCGGACAGGTTTTAATGAAAAACTGTTTTTT. It specifies CATSRDPLRTGFNEKLFF.

The genes are TRBV6-1 and TRBJ2-1; 7 bases are shared with TRBD2. CDR3 size: 14 residues. The J segment lost 0 bases and the V segment lost 7 bases, leaving 3 bases of the junction unmatched. Germline CDR1 and CDR2: MNHNS and SASEGT. The CDR3 DNA reads as TGTGCCAGCACTAAGCGGGACTCCTACAATGAGCAGTTCTTC. Its translation: CASTKRDSYNEQFF.

The genes are TRBV7-9 and TRBJ2-2, with 7 bases aligning to TRBD1. Germline V gives CDR1 SEHNR, CDR2 FQNEAQ (reference sequence). V shed 1 base and J 0 bases; nucleotides not matched to a gene: 8. The CDR3 is 18 residues long. The CDR3 nucleotides read TGTGCCAGCAGCTTAGTCGGGACAGCCACCTCGAACACCGGGGAGCTGTTTTTT. Translated: CASSLVGTATSNTGELFF.

V and J are TRBV5-6 and TRBJ2-7, with D hard to call. Per the germline V gene, CDR1 is SGHDT and CDR2 is YYEEEE. Trimming removed 0 bases at V and 0 bases at J, with 13 bases between. The CDR3 extends over 16 amino acids. The CDR3 sequence is CASSLAPVLHSYEQYF. CDR3 coding DNA: TGTGCCAGCAGCTTGGCCCCGGTGCTCCACTCCTACGAGCAGTACTTC.

The rearrangement links TRBV28 to TRBJ1-4; unclear D gene. Trimming stripped 8 bases from V and 0 bases from J, with 16 bases between. The CDR3 covers 16 residues. Looked up from germline, CDR1 is MDHEN and CDR2 is SYDVKM. CDR3 sequence reads: CASGRAGFATNEKLFF. The CDR3 coding sequence is TGTGCCAGCGGGAGGGCGGGCTTTGCAACTAATGAAAAACTGTTTTTT.

This clone has just one count. The chain couples TRBV6-1 to TRBJ2-3; TRBD1 is a possible D gene (5 bases). Trimming took off 6 bases at V and 4 bases at J, with 8 bases between the two ends. Per the germline V gene, CDR1 is MNHNS and CDR2 is SASEGT. The CDR3 covers 12 residues. DNA for the CDR3: TGTGCCAGCAGGAGCAGGGCAGATACGCAGTATTTT. Translating it yields CASRSRADTQYF.

This chain links TRBV5-4 with TRBJ2-5; TRBD2 is a possible D gene (6 bases). The germline gives CDR1 SGHNT, CDR2 YYREEE (reference sequence). Trimming left V 4 bases short and J 3 bases short, with 10 bases between. The CDR3 length is 13 residues. CDR3 protein: CASSRDLEETQYF. CDR3 coding DNA: TGTGCCAGCAGCCGGGACTTGGAAGAGACCCAGTACTTC.

The gene calls are TRBV30 and TRBJ2-7; 9 nucleotides agree with TRBD1. Per germline, CDR1 GTSNPN and CDR2 SVGIG (reference sequence). The V gene end was trimmed by 5 bases and the J gene end by 6 bases; junction bases not matched to a gene: 14. This CDR3 region has 15 residues. CDR3 coding DNA: TGTGCCTGGGGGTTCCCGGGGACAGGGCCCCGCGAGCAGTACTTC. Translated, it gives CAWGFPGTGPREQYF.

This clone occurred once. The J gene is TRBJ2-3, the V gene TRBV4-3; unclear D gene. This CDR3 comprises 16 residues. Germline V lookup: CDR1 LGHNA, CDR2 YSLEER. The V end lost 1 base, the J end lost 1 base, and 12 bases lay between the germline ends. The CDR3: CASSQVGVSGTDTQYF. The CDR3 DNA sequence: TGCGCCAGCAGCCAAGTTGGGGTTTCGGGCACAGATACGCAGTATTTT.

CDR3 sequence (DNA): TGTGCCAGCAGCTCTAGACCCGGGACCTCGGACTATGGCTACACCTTC. Its protein is CASSSRPGTSDYGYTF. The chain couples TRBV7-2 to TRBJ1-2; tentatively, D is TRBD1 (5 bases). The germline gives CDR1 SGHTA, CDR2 FQGNSA. Trimming removed 4 bases at V and 3 bases at J, with 18 bases between. CDR3 length: 16 residues.

The CDR3 sequence is CASSYRASYEQYF. CDR3 DNA: TGTGCCAGCAGTTACAGGGCGTCCTACGAGCAGTACTTC. This chain links TRBV27 with TRBJ2-7; a weak D match, TRBD1 (6 bases). Per germline, CDR1 MNHEY and CDR2 SMNVEV (reference sequence). The length of the CDR3 is 13 residues. The germline V and J ends were trimmed by 4 bases and 1 base, with 8 bases remaining between them.

This chain connects TRBV28 to TRBJ1-2; D gene unclear. Between the trimmed V and J ends, which lost 6 bases and 4 bases, there was a span of 3 bases. CDR3 length equals 10 residues. The germline CDR1 and CDR2 sequences are MDHEN and SYDVKM. CDR3 DNA: TGTGCCAGCAGCTCCTATGGCTACACCTTC. It specifies CASSSYGYTF.

This clone was found a few times. For the CDR3, the DNA is TGCAGCGTTCAGGGCGCGATGATCGGGGAGCTGTTTTTT. Amino acids: CSVQGAMIGELFF. The chain joins TRBV29-1 to TRBJ2-2; a possible D gene is TRBD1 (5 bases). Deletions cut 5 bases from V and 7 bases from J, with 14 bases between. Germline V gene data show CDR1 as SQVTM and CDR2 as ANQGSEA. The CDR3 extends over 13 amino acids.

This chain uses TRBV29-1 with TRBJ2-3; perhaps D is TRBD1 or TRBD2 (5 bases each). The CDR3 spans 13 residues. V gave up 3 bases and J gave up 2 bases, with 9 bases separating them. Germline V gives CDR1 SQVTM, CDR2 ANQGSEA. The CDR3 nucleotides are TGCAGCGTTGACGGGACCTTCACAGATACGCAGTATTTT. Translating it yields CSVDGTFTDTQYF.

This rearrangement joins TRBV19 to TRBJ2-1; 11 positions agree with TRBD2. Germline V gene lookup returns CDR1 LNHDA and CDR2 SQIVND (reference sequence). J gave up 4 bases and V 1 base, and 3 bases lay outside the gene matches. The CDR3 runs 16 residues. CDR3 bases: TGTGCCAGTAGTATAGTAGCTAGCGGGAGGTACAATGAGCAGTTCTTC. Its translation is CASSIVASGRYNEQFF. The variable domain in full, with the rest retrieved from reference TRBV19 and TRBJ2-1, is DGGITQSPKYLFRKEGQNVTLSCEQNLNHDAMYWYRQDPGQGLRLIYYSQIVNDFQKGDIAEGYSVSREKKESFPLTVTSAQKNPTAFYLCASSIVASGRYNEQFFGPGTRLTVL.

The chain links TRBV30 to TRBJ2-5; 8 positions agree with TRBD1. This CDR3 comprises 14 residues. After removal of 5 bases from V and 5 bases from J, the junction contained 10 bases not matched to a gene. Germline values: CDR1 GTSNPN, CDR2 SVGIG (reference sequence). The CDR3 nucleotides are TGTGCCTGGGAAAGACAGGGGAGAGGGGAGACCCAGTACTTC. It specifies CAWERQGRGETQYF.

This chain uses TRBV29-1 with TRBJ2-7; maybe TRBD1 (5 bases). This CDR3 comprises 14 residues. V dropped 6 bases and J dropped 4 bases, with 19 bases sitting between them. Per germline, CDR1 SQVTM and CDR2 ANQGSEA. The CDR3 sequence: CSVGDRGSLYEQYF. In DNA, the CDR3 is TGCAGCGTAGGTGATAGGGGTTCCCTATACGAGCAGTACTTC.

The chain employs TRBV23-1 and TRBJ1-3; D uncertain. TRBV23-1 is an ORF, and what it does is uncertain. V lost 0 bases and J lost 4, with 13 bases in between. The CDR3 spans 16 residues. The CDR3 here is CASSQSRRRGGNTIYF. The DNA for the CDR3 is TGCGCCAGCAGTCAATCGAGGCGCCGGGGAGGAAACACCATATATTTT.

CDR3 sequence reads: CASKIQGPNTEAFF. The CDR3, as DNA: TGTGCCAGCAAGATACAGGGCCCGAACACTGAAGCTTTCTTT. The chain carries TRBV6-5 and TRBJ1-1, with a weak D call TRBD1 (6 bases). Germline CDR1 reads MNHEY; CDR2 reads SVGAGI. Trimming took 7 bases from V and 1 from J, leaving 13 bases between them. CDR3 size: 14 residues.

The chain uses TRBV19 and TRBJ2-1; 9 nucleotides line up with TRBD2. V gave up 3 bases and J gave up 9 bases; unmatched junction bases: 6. The CDR3 contains 14 residues. CDR1 is LNHDA and CDR2 is SQIVND in the germline V gene (reference sequence). The CDR3 sequence is CASSIAGGPGEQFF. The CDR3, as DNA: TGTGCCAGTAGTATCGCGGGAGGGCCTGGTGAGCAGTTCTTC.

V gene TRBV10-2 combines with J gene TRBJ1-3, with D uncertain. Germline V gene sequence: CDR1 WSHSY, CDR2 SAAADI. The CDR3 runs 13 residues. The V end lost 7 bases, the J end lost 2 bases, and 9 bases lay between the germline ends. The CDR3, as DNA: TGCGCCAGCACGAGGGAAACTGGAAACACCATATATTTT. Translation gives CASTRETGNTIYF.

The CDR3 DNA follows: TGTGCCAGCAGCTTATCCAAATGGGGCGGGAGGCTGGGGGAGCAGTACTTC. This codes for CASSLSKWGGRLGEQYF. J is TRBJ2-7 and V is TRBV13; 8 nucleotides match TRBD2. J gave up 7 bases and V 2 bases, and 16 bases lay outside the gene matches. Germline V gene data show CDR1 as PRHDT and CDR2 as FYEKMQ (reference sequence). This CDR3 comprises 17 residues.